The 31 T cell receptor beta chains listed next were all sequenced from one sample in a study of cytomegalovirus exposure and HLA in healthy donors (dated by TCRdb to 2015 to 2018). The method was the immunoSEQ multiplex PCR assay. TCRdb mirrors the immuneACCESS table, restricted to in-frame sequences. Some clones are absent from its copies; in checked studies, under half trace to an unresolved V gene, and the reason for the others is unknown. The sample has 250,000 to 300,000 clones on record, around 90% of them singletons. The ten largest clones represent under 0.4% of the sample. Sequencing input: PBMCs. These TCRs come from a young woman in good health and CMV-seronegative.

V and J are TRBV29-1 and TRBJ2-3; 9 bases are shared with TRBD2. Germline loops: CDR1 SQVTM, CDR2 ANQGSEA. Trimming cost V 0 bases and J 2 bases; bases outside gene matches: 6. This CDR3 has 16 amino acids. Here the CDR3 DNA reads TGCAGCGTTGAAGATCGTGAGCGGGGGGCCACAGATACGCAGTATTTT. This codes for CSVEDRERGATDTQYF.

The V gene is TRBV13, the J gene TRBJ2-3; D perhaps matches TRBD1 (6 bases). In germline, CDR1 is PRHDT, CDR2 FYEKMQ (reference sequence). V lost 3 bases and J lost 0, with 10 bases in between. The CDR3 has 15 residues. CDR3 amino acids: CASSFTGFSTDTQYF. CDR3 DNA: TGTGCCAGCAGCTTTACAGGGTTTAGCACAGATACGCAGTATTTT.

The chain combines TRBV28 with TRBJ2-2; 7 positions match TRBD1. Germline assignment: CDR1 MDHEN and CDR2 SYDVKM. The CDR3 sequence is 13 residues long. J lost 0 bases, V lost 10 bases, and 2 bases had no gene match. CDR3 in amino acids: CATGGTNTGELFF. In nucleotides, the CDR3 is TGTGCCACAGGGGGAACGAACACCGGGGAGCTGTTTTTT.

The chain is built from TRBV1 and TRBJ2-3; the DNA was not compared with TRBD2, the D call given in the table. TRBV1 is shown as a pseudogene. The CDR3 covers 15 residues. Here the CDR3 DNA reads TGCACCAGCAGCCCGTTCCCGGGGGTTCCGGATACGCAGTATTTT. Protein product: CTSSPFPGVPDTQYF.

The chain links TRBV6-1 to TRBJ2-2; TRBD2 might be the D (6 bases). The CDR3 loop spans 15 amino acids. The ends were cut back, 6 bases at V and 1 base at J, with 12 bases in the middle. The germline gives CDR1 MNHNS, CDR2 SASEGT. This CDR3 reads CASREGNWNTGELFF. Written as DNA, the CDR3 is TGTGCCAGCAGGGAGGGTAATTGGAACACCGGGGAGCTGTTTTTT.

The chain uses TRBV5-1 and TRBJ1-6; TRBD1 might be the D (5 bases). The CDR3 has 16 amino acids. Trimming stripped 4 bases from V and 0 bases from J, with 11 bases between. Germline V gene data show CDR1 as SGHRS and CDR2 as YFSETQ. The CDR3: CASSDGQSSYNSPLHF. In nucleotides, the CDR3 is TGCGCCAGCAGCGACGGACAAAGCTCCTATAATTCACCCCTCCACTTT.

The chain has TRBV7-8 and TRBJ2-3, with 8 bases matching TRBD2. Per germline, CDR1 SGHVS and CDR2 FQNEAQ. CDR3 length: 16 residues. After removal of 5 bases from V and 3 bases from J, the junction contained 10 bases not matched to a gene. CDR3 protein: CASSAGLDGWTDTQYF. In nucleotides, the CDR3 is TGTGCCAGCAGCGCGGGACTAGATGGTTGGACAGATACGCAGTATTTT.

The V gene is TRBV5-8, the J gene TRBJ2-7, with 8 bases fitting TRBD1. The V and J ends lost 4 bases and 2 bases, in that order; junction bases with no gene match: 8. Germline values: CDR1 SGHTS, CDR2 YDEGEE. CDR3 length equals 15 residues. In nucleotides, the CDR3 is TGTGCCAGCAGCCACGGCGGGGACAGGCCCTACGAGCAGTACGTC. Translated, it gives CASSHGGDRPYEQYV.

The chain has TRBV6-5 and TRBJ2-4; D uncertain. The CDR3 sequence is 13 residues long. The germline V and J ends were trimmed by 7 bases and 7 bases, with 14 bases remaining between them. The germline gives CDR1 MNHEY, CDR2 SVGAGI. CDR3 coding DNA: TGTGCCAGCACCCTGGTGGGCTCGAACATTCAGTACTTC. Its protein product is CASTLVGSNIQYF.

The chain is built from TRBV27 and TRBJ2-1; D is perhaps TRBD1 (6 bases). This CDR3 is built from 11 residues. From germline, CDR1 is MNHEY and CDR2 SMNVEV (reference sequence). Trimming removed 8 bases from V and 7 bases from J, with 9 bases in between. Written as DNA, the CDR3 is TGTGCCAGCGGCAGGGGAAATGAGCAGTTCTTC. Its protein product is CASGRGNEQFF.

This chain joins TRBV5-1 and TRBJ1-2, with D unresolved. Germline V gives CDR1 SGHRS, CDR2 YFSETQ. Trimming cost V 0 bases and J 4 bases, with 13 bases left between them. CDR3 length: 15 residues. The CDR3 sequence is CASSLEYGGTYGYTF. The CDR3 nucleotides are TGCGCCAGCAGCTTGGAATACGGCGGCACCTATGGCTACACCTTC.

This clone showed up many times. The chain links TRBV15 to TRBJ2-7; 8 nucleotides align to TRBD1. This CDR3 comprises 17 residues. Trimming cost V 4 bases and J 4 bases; bases outside gene matches: 15. Germline V lookup: CDR1 LNHNV, CDR2 YYDKDF (reference sequence). CDR3 sequence: CATSIHHPGGPLYEQYV. The CDR3 nucleotides read TGTGCCACCAGCATCCATCACCCAGGGGGCCCCCTTTACGAGCAGTACGTC.

This sequence joins TRBV6-1 and TRBJ2-3; 7 positions agree with TRBD1. This CDR3 has 16 residues. The germline gives CDR1 MNHNS, CDR2 SASEGT. V lost 2 bases, J lost 6 bases, and 11 bases stayed unmatched. CDR3 amino acids: CASSEWTGPAADTQYF. CDR3 DNA sequence: TGTGCCAGCAGTGAATGGACAGGTCCAGCTGCGGATACGCAGTATTTT.

This clone was found a few times. This sequence joins TRBV11-2 and TRBJ1-6; D call uncertain. The CDR3 covers 13 residues. Germline CDR1 is SGHAT and CDR2 is FQNNGV. Trimming removed 4 bases at V and 9 bases at J, with 10 bases between. Here the CDR3 reads CASSSALASPLHF. CDR3 nucleotides: TGTGCCAGCAGCTCCGCGCTAGCTTCACCCCTCCACTTT.

The CDR3 bases are TGTGCCAGCAGTGAAAGCGGGGGGGCCACAGATACGCAGTATTTT. It translates to CASSESGGATDTQYF. This chain connects TRBV6-4 to TRBJ2-3; TRBD2 matches at 10 bases. V shed 3 bases, J shed 2 bases, and the junction held 2 bases outside the gene matches. Germline values: CDR1 MRHNA, CDR2 SNTAGT. The CDR3 is 15 amino acids.

V usage is TRBV7-9 and J usage is TRBJ2-1; no reliable D call. The V end was cut by 3 bases, the J end by 5 bases, with 14 bases between. From germline, CDR1 is SEHNR and CDR2 FQNEAQ (reference sequence). The CDR3 covers 15 residues. CDR3 sequence reads: CASSFSAASHNEQFF. DNA for the CDR3: TGTGCCAGCAGCTTTTCCGCCGCGTCCCACAATGAGCAGTTCTTC.

The chain carries TRBV28 and TRBJ1-5; no firm D call. The V gene's germline CDR1 is MDHEN and CDR2 SYDVKM. CDR3 length: 14 residues. V lost 3 bases to trimming and J lost 2 bases, with 8 bases between them. The CDR3 protein is CASSFVGGNQPQHF. The DNA for the CDR3 is TGTGCCAGCAGTTTTGTGGGCGGCAATCAGCCCCAGCATTTT.

This chain joins TRBV4-3 and TRBJ1-6; 7 positions match TRBD1. Looked up from germline, CDR1 is LGHNA and CDR2 is YSLEER. The CDR3 contains 20 residues. V lost 5 bases to trimming and J lost 0 bases; unmatched junction nucleotides: 16. CDR3 sequence (DNA): TGCGCCAGCAGCAAACGATCCGGGACAGATCGAAGCTCCTATAATTCACCCCTCCACTTT. Translated, it gives CASSKRSGTDRSSYNSPLHF.

The chain uses TRBV5-1 and TRBJ2-2; D not resolved. The CDR3 contains 15 residues. Trimming took off 0 bases at V and 2 bases at J, with 8 bases between the two ends. CDR1 is SGHRS and CDR2 is YFSETQ in the germline V gene. In DNA form, the CDR3 reads TGCGCCAGCAGCTTGGCCGGGTTTAACACCGGGGAGCTGTTTTTT. Protein product: CASSLAGFNTGELFF.

The chain links TRBV28 to TRBJ1-1; TRBD1 matches at 11 bases. CDR3 length: 17 amino acids. CDR1 and CDR2 from the germline V gene are MDHEN and SYDVKM. V lost 2 bases to trimming and J lost 1 base; unmatched junction nucleotides: 6. CDR3 DNA sequence: TGTGCCAGCAGTTTAATTGGGACAGGGGGTAAGAACACTGAAGCTTTCTTT. Residues: CASSLIGTGGKNTEAFF.

This clone has only a few counts. Other DNA sequences in the same sample also yield this CDR3. The genes are TRBV27 and TRBJ1-6; a possible D gene is TRBD1 (6 bases). This CDR3 contains 13 residues. V lost 3 bases to trimming and J lost 7 bases, with 7 bases between them. Germline loops: CDR1 MNHEY, CDR2 SMNVEV (reference sequence). CDR3: CASSFTGNSPLHF. As DNA, the CDR3 is TGTGCCAGCAGTTTTACAGGGAATTCACCCCTCCACTTT.

This clone came up once. The rearrangement uses TRBV4-1 and TRBJ1-5; no definite D call. The V gene's germline CDR1 is MGHRA and CDR2 YSYEKL. The CDR3 covers 16 residues. The ends were cut back, 4 bases at V and 0 bases at J, with 13 bases in the middle. CDR3 protein: CASSPRHLSSNQPQHF. The CDR3 DNA sequence: TGCGCCAGCAGCCCTCGACACCTCTCTAGCAATCAGCCCCAGCATTTT.

This clone has only one observation. CDR3 residues: CASSVEGGVAGELFF. The CDR3 DNA reads TGTGCCAGCAGCGTAGAAGGAGGGGTCGCCGGGGAGCTGTTTTTT. The gene calls are TRBV9 and TRBJ2-2, with a possible D match to TRBD2 (6 bases). This CDR3 region has 15 residues. Germline values: CDR1 SGDLS, CDR2 YYNGEE. V dropped 0 bases and J dropped 6 bases, with 12 bases sitting between them.

This rearrangement joins TRBV6-1 to TRBJ2-2, with D tentatively TRBD2 (6 bases). V lost 8 bases to trimming and J lost 4 bases, with 14 bases between them. The CDR3 spans 14 residues. Germline CDR1 and CDR2: MNHNS and SASEGT. The CDR3 DNA is TGTGCCAGCCGGGTACTAGCTAGCACCGGGGAGCTGTTTTTT. Amino acids: CASRVLASTGELFF.

There are a few counts of this clone. This chain connects TRBV7-9 to TRBJ1-1; D is uncertain. The germline CDR1 and CDR2 sequences are SEHNR and FQNEAQ (reference sequence). V shed 5 bases and J shed 2 bases, with 3 bases lying between them. This CDR3 is built from 11 residues. The CDR3 spells CASSLNTEAFF. CDR3 DNA: TGTGCCAGCAGCCTAAACACTGAAGCTTTCTTT.

The chain combines TRBV5-6 with TRBJ1-4; D perhaps matches TRBD1 (5 bases). CDR3 length equals 14 residues. Per the germline V gene, CDR1 is SGHDT and CDR2 is YYEEEE. V was cut by 3 bases and J by 7 bases, with 13 bases left in between. CDR3 coding DNA: TGTGCCAGCAGCTCAATCCGGGGGACTGAAAAACTGTTTTTT. Translated: CASSSIRGTEKLFF.

The genes are TRBV7-2 and TRBJ2-1; weak D call: TRBD1 (5 bases). From germline, CDR1 is SGHTA and CDR2 FQGNSA. This CDR3 comprises 15 residues. V gave up 2 bases and J gave up 5 bases, with 13 bases separating them. DNA of the CDR3: TGTGCCAGCAGCTTATGGCAGGGATCCCACAATGAGCAGTTCTTC. Protein product: CASSLWQGSHNEQFF.

This chain connects TRBV7-2 to TRBJ1-6; 9 bases fit TRBD1. The V and J ends lost 4 bases and 4 bases, in that order; junction bases with no gene match: 8. CDR3 size: 17 residues. CDR1 SGHTA and CDR2 FQGNSA come from the germline V gene. CDR3 protein: CASSWGGTGKYNSPLHF. The CDR3 DNA reads as TGTGCCAGCAGCTGGGGAGGGACAGGGAAATATAATTCACCCCTCCACTTT.

As regards this clone: The identical CDR3 is also encoded by other nucleotide sequences in the sample. The genes are TRBV18 and TRBJ1-4; TRBD1 matches at 9 bases. The CDR3 is 14 residues long. Germline-derived CDR1 and CDR2 are KGHSH and LQKENI. V was pared by 6 bases and J by 3 bases, with 2 bases of the junction left unmatched. The CDR3 sequence is CASSRDRANEKLFF. CDR3 sequence (DNA): TGTGCCAGCTCGCGGGACAGGGCTAATGAAAAACTGTTTTTT.

The chain combines TRBV7-3 with TRBJ2-1; the match to TRBD2 covers 12 bases. Germline V gives CDR1 SGHTA, CDR2 FQGTGA. V was pared by 2 bases and J by 10 bases, with 6 bases of the junction left unmatched. The CDR3 loop spans 15 amino acids. CDR3 loop: CASSLEGLAGVEQFF. The CDR3 nucleotides read TGTGCCAGCAGCTTAGAGGGACTAGCGGGCGTAGAGCAGTTCTTC.

This clone was observed once. The rearrangement links TRBV7-9 to TRBJ1-5; perhaps TRBD1 as D (6 bases). The CDR3 has 19 amino acids. V was pared by 1 base and J by 0 bases, with 19 bases between. Looked up from germline, CDR1 is SEHNR and CDR2 is FQNEAQ (reference sequence). Here the CDR3 DNA reads TGTGCCAGCAGCTTAGAGACAGGCGGCTCCGATTCTAGCAATCAGCCCCAGCATTTT. Encoded protein: CASSLETGGSDSSNQPQHF. Full variable domain (outside the CDR3, taken from reference TRBV7-9 and TRBJ1-5): DTGVSQNPRHKITKRGQNVTFRCDPISEHNRLYWYRQTLGQGPEFLTYFQNEAQLEKSRLLSDRFSAERPKGSFSTLEIQRTEQGDSAMYLCASSLETGGSDSSNQPQHFGDGTRLSIL.